A single sample gave rise to the 29 T cell receptor beta chains below, sequenced in a study of blood T cell repertoires in COVID-19. Method: immunoSEQ multiplex PCR; TCRdb's copy keeps in-frame clones and lacks some. The sample consists of 110,000 to 150,000 clones, about 88% of them appearing once. Sequenced: peripheral blood. The source is a human donor in a cohort sampled during active COVID-19.

This clone was recorded only once. CDR3 sequence reads: CASNLGLAGADEQFF. The DNA for the CDR3 is TGCGCCAGTAACTTGGGTCTAGCGGGAGCCGATGAGCAGTTCTTC. The chain combines TRBV4-1 with TRBJ2-1; 10 bases map to TRBD2. In germline, CDR1 is MGHRA, CDR2 YSYEKL. With V trimmed by 9 bases and J by 8 bases, 13 bases remained unmatched. This CDR3 region has 15 residues.

The chain uses TRBV6-6 and TRBJ1-1; the match to TRBD1 covers 8 bases. V shed 4 bases and J 3 bases; nucleotides not matched to a gene: 4. The CDR3 is 14 amino acids. Germline-derived CDR1 and CDR2 are MNHNY and SVGAGI (reference sequence). CDR3 amino acids: CASSFQGADTEAFF. CDR3 nucleotide sequence: TGTGCCAGCAGTTTCCAGGGGGCGGACACTGAAGCTTTCTTT.

The CDR3 nucleotides are TGTGCCAGCAGCCCTCCTAGCGGGGGGGACTACACCGGGGAGCTGTTTTTT. It encodes CASSPPSGGDYTGELFF. V usage is TRBV4-2 and J usage is TRBJ2-2; 12 nucleotides line up with TRBD2. The germline V gene has CDR1 LGHNA and CDR2 YNFKEQ. This CDR3 spans 17 amino acids. V shed 4 bases, J shed 3 bases, and the junction held 6 bases outside the gene matches.

V is TRBV5-6 and J is TRBJ2-2, with 10 bases lining up with TRBD1. The germline gives CDR1 SGHDT, CDR2 YYEEEE. The trim removed 4 bases at V and 4 bases at J, leaving 7 bases unmatched. The CDR3 totals 16 residues. The CDR3 DNA reads as TGTGCCAGCAGCGTCCGGGACAGGGGATTCACCGGGGAGCTGTTTTTT. Residues: CASSVRDRGFTGELFF.

The chain joins TRBV7-3 to TRBJ2-6; tentative D call: TRBD2 (5 bases). The V and J ends lost 5 bases and 0 bases respectively, with 5 bases between them. The CDR3 sequence is 14 residues long. Germline-derived CDR1 and CDR2 are SGHTA and FQGTGA. CDR3 protein: CASSGGSGANVLTF. In DNA, the CDR3 is TGTGCCAGCAGCGGAGGCTCTGGGGCCAACGTCCTGACTTTC.

This chain joins TRBV28 and TRBJ2-7; TRBD1 agrees at 7 bases. The CDR3 consists of 15 residues. J gave up 0 bases and V 10 bases, and 12 bases lay outside the gene matches. The germline V gene encodes CDR1 MDHEN and CDR2 SYDVKM. The CDR3 bases are TGTGCCACCCAAGGGGGCGGACCCAGCTCCTACGAGCAGTACTTC. It specifies CATQGGGPSSYEQYF.

The rearrangement joins TRBV27 to TRBJ1-1, with 9 bases lining up with TRBD1. The CDR3 length is 11 residues. The ends lost 10 bases at V and 4 bases at J; junction bases unmatched: 1. Looked up from germline, CDR1 is MNHEY and CDR2 is SMNVEV (reference sequence). This CDR3 is CATTGGTEAFF. CDR3 DNA sequence: TGTGCCACGACAGGGGGCACTGAAGCTTTCTTT.

The J gene is TRBJ2-4, the V gene TRBV2, with TRBD2 matching over 9 bases. CDR1 is SNHLY, CDR2 FYNNEI, per germline. J lost 7 bases, V lost 2 bases, and 3 bases had no gene match. This CDR3 comprises 14 residues. Here the CDR3 DNA reads TGTGCCAGCAGTGAACTAGCGGGAAAGAACATTCAGTACTTC. Encoded protein: CASSELAGKNIQYF.

The CDR3 spells CASSAGERGTGELFF. The CDR3 nucleotides are TGTGCCAGCAGCGCCGGGGAGCGGGGCACCGGGGAGCTGTTTTTT. This chain uses TRBV5-4 with TRBJ2-2; 7 bases match TRBD2. The CDR3 is 15 residues long. Looked up from germline, CDR1 is SGHNT and CDR2 is YYREEE (reference sequence). The V segment lost 4 bases and the J segment 4 bases; nucleotides outside the gene matches: 7.

V and J are TRBV10-2 and TRBJ2-1; perhaps TRBD2 as D (6 bases). Germline CDR1 reads WSHSY; CDR2 reads SAAADI. This CDR3 is 15 amino acids long. Trimming shortened V by 3 bases and J by 7 bases, and 16 bases separated the two germline ends. For the CDR3, the DNA is TGCGCCAGCAGTGATGTAAAGCCGGGGAGGAATGAGCAGTTCTTC. Residues: CASSDVKPGRNEQFF.

The genes are TRBV21-1 and TRBJ1-2; no DNA check was done on the table's D call, TRBD1. TRBV21-1 constitutes a pseudogene. This CDR3 region has 18 residues. The CDR3 DNA reads TGTGCCAGCAGCATTAGGGAATACAGGGGAGGCGCGGACTATGGCTACACCTTC. Its translation: CASSIREYRGGADYGYTF.

This clone was seen a single time. This sequence joins TRBV6-1 and TRBJ2-1; 10 bases map to TRBD1. The V segment lost 4 bases and the J segment 6 bases; nucleotides outside the gene matches: 9. The CDR3 is 16 residues long. Germline-derived CDR1 and CDR2 are MNHNS and SASEGT. CDR3 sequence: CASSGDRGAAFNEQFF. The CDR3 DNA is TGTGCCAGCAGTGGGGACAGGGGAGCAGCTTTCAATGAGCAGTTCTTC.

The CDR3 loop is CARSRPGQPLYSNQPQHF. The CDR3 DNA is TGTGCCAGAAGCCGACCGGGACAGCCATTATATAGCAATCAGCCCCAGCATTTT. This chain joins TRBV5-3 and TRBJ1-5, with 7 positions matching TRBD1. TRBV5-3 is sorted into the ORF group, with uncertain function. This CDR3 has 18 amino acids. J lost 0 bases, V lost 4 bases, and 13 bases had no gene match.

This clone came up once. The chain uses TRBV7-9 and TRBJ1-4, with TRBD1 matching over 7 bases. Trimming cost V 3 bases and J 8 bases; bases outside gene matches: 3. This CDR3 is built from 13 residues. Germline assignment: CDR1 SEHNR and CDR2 FQNEAQ (reference sequence). The CDR3 region is CASSLGTVEKLFF. The CDR3 nucleotides read TGTGCCAGCAGCTTGGGGACAGTCGAAAAACTGTTTTTT.

This clone appeared many times. J is TRBJ1-5 and V is TRBV28, with 7 nucleotides matching TRBD1. J lost 7 bases, V lost 8 bases, and 14 bases had no gene match. The length of the CDR3 is 15 residues. In germline, CDR1 is MDHEN, CDR2 SYDVKM. Here the CDR3 DNA reads TGTGCCAGCGTCCGCGTAAAGGGGGCGCAGCAGCCCCAGCATTTT. Translation: CASVRVKGAQQPQHF.

The rearrangement uses TRBV30 and TRBJ2-5, with TRBD2 matching over 12 bases. Looked up from germline, CDR1 is GTSNPN and CDR2 is SVGIG (reference sequence). The CDR3 totals 14 residues. Losses at the gene ends were 2 bases for V and 2 bases for J; bases not matched to a gene: 0. CDR3 residues: CAWSLAGGQETQYF. In nucleotides, the CDR3 is TGTGCCTGGAGTCTAGCGGGAGGGCAAGAGACCCAGTACTTC.

The chain has TRBV5-1 and TRBJ2-6; D not certain. Germline CDR1 is SGHRS and CDR2 is YFSETQ. This CDR3 contains 17 residues. Deletions cut 4 bases from V and 0 bases from J, with 14 bases between. The CDR3 DNA reads TGCGCCAGCAGCCTCGAGCCAGGAAGCTCTGGGGCCAACGTCCTGACTTTC. Its protein is CASSLEPGSSGANVLTF.

This clone appeared a single time. The gene calls are TRBV15 and TRBJ1-3; tentative D call: TRBD1 (6 bases). The V end lost 2 bases, the J end lost 0 bases, and 17 bases lay between the germline ends. The V gene's germline CDR1 is LNHNV and CDR2 YYDKDF (reference sequence). The CDR3 extends over 18 amino acids. CDR3 sequence (DNA): TGTGCCACCAGCAGAAAAGGTTTCCGACAGGCCTCTGGAAACACCATATATTTT. It codes for CATSRKGFRQASGNTIYF.

V gene TRBV29-1 combines with J gene TRBJ2-1; 13 bases are a match to TRBD2. This CDR3 is built from 14 residues. Germline CDR1 is SQVTM and CDR2 is ANQGSEA. V shed 6 bases and J 5 bases; nucleotides not matched to a gene: 4. CDR3 amino acids: CSVVGLAGNNEQFF. The CDR3 DNA reads as TGCAGCGTGGTGGGACTAGCGGGGAACAATGAGCAGTTCTTC.

There are a few counts of this clone. The chain's CDR3 is CASSHRDRQYEQYF. DNA for the CDR3: TGTGCCAGCAGCCACCGGGACAGGCAATACGAGCAGTACTTC. The rearrangement joins TRBV7-8 to TRBJ2-7; 8 nucleotides agree with TRBD1. This CDR3 contains 14 residues. CDR1 SGHVS and CDR2 FQNEAQ come from the germline V gene. The V gene end was trimmed by 5 bases and the J gene end by 4 bases; junction bases not matched to a gene: 7.

This clone was counted only a few times. At one of its ends the junction is not consistent with the germline gene, which may arise from a read error. The V call is TRBV7-7, the J call TRBJ2-5; TRBD2 agrees at 9 bases. CDR3 length: 15 residues. Germline CDR1 and CDR2: SSHAT and FNYEAQ (reference sequence). DNA for the CDR3: TGTGCTAGCAGCGTCCTAGCGGGGCCTCAAGAGACCCAGTACTTC. This codes for CASSVLAGPQETQYF. The full variable domain, in which reference TRBV7-7 and TRBJ2-5 provide the parts outside the CDR3, is GAGVSQSPRYKVTKRGQDVTLRCDPISSHATLYWYQQALGQGPEFLTYFNYEAQPDKSGLPSDRFSAERPEGSISTLTIQRTEQRDSAMYRCASSVLAGPQETQYFGPGTRLLVL.

The rearrangement links TRBV29-1 to TRBJ2-3; 16 bases are a match to TRBD2. V lost 3 bases and J lost 1; bases outside the gene matches: 1. Per the germline V gene, CDR1 is SQVTM and CDR2 is ANQGSEA. The CDR3 runs to 16 residues. The CDR3 loop reads CSVEGLAGGGTDTQYF. The DNA for the CDR3 is TGCAGCGTTGAGGGACTAGCGGGAGGGGGCACAGATACGCAGTATTTT.

The V and J genes are TRBV19 and TRBJ1-1, with D hard to call. V was cut by 1 base and J by 5 bases, with 8 bases left in between. Per germline, CDR1 LNHDA and CDR2 SQIVND (reference sequence). The length of the CDR3 is 13 residues. The CDR3 sequence: CASSIGRETEAFF. In DNA, the CDR3 is TGTGCCAGTAGTATAGGCCGGGAAACTGAAGCTTTCTTT.

The table lists this clone with a count of one. This chain joins TRBV7-8 and TRBJ2-7; possible D gene TRBD2, 5 bases. Trimming stripped 1 base from V and 1 base from J, with 14 bases between. Germline-derived CDR1 and CDR2 are SGHVS and FQNEAQ. The CDR3 covers 16 residues. The CDR3 coding sequence is TGTGCCAGCAGCTTAGGAGGGAAGGACTTTTCCTACGAGCAGTACTTC. Translation gives CASSLGGKDFSYEQYF.

The chain has TRBV19 and TRBJ2-7, with 9 positions matching TRBD1. V dropped 4 bases and J dropped 5; count of bases not matched to a gene: 6. The CDR3 spans 14 residues. Germline-derived CDR1 and CDR2 are LNHDA and SQIVND (reference sequence). CDR3 amino acids: CASSTRQGGNEQYF. CDR3 coding DNA: TGTGCCAGTAGTACACGACAGGGGGGGAACGAGCAGTACTTC.

The chain employs TRBV7-2 and TRBJ2-3; 15 bases line up with TRBD2. The CDR3 covers 18 residues. With V trimmed by 1 base and J by 5 bases, 7 bases remained unmatched. Germline-derived CDR1 and CDR2 are SGHTA and FQGNSA. The CDR3 loop is CASSLVRTSGGVKDTQYF. CDR3 nucleotide sequence: TGTGCCAGCAGCTTAGTTAGGACTAGCGGGGGGGTGAAAGATACGCAGTATTTT.

The rearrangement uses TRBV3-1 (or the pseudogene TRBV3-2) and TRBJ2-7; tentative D call: TRBD2 (6 bases). CDR3 length: 16 amino acids. CDR1 and CDR2 (germline): LGHDT, YNNKEL (reference sequence). The ends were cut back, 1 base at V and 2 bases at J, with 15 bases in the middle. The CDR3 loop reads CASSQGFPGDPYEQYF. CDR3 coding DNA: TGTGCCAGCAGCCAAGGGTTCCCGGGGGACCCCTACGAGCAGTACTTC.

This clone was seen just once. The chain uses TRBV27 and TRBJ2-7, with 12 bases identical to TRBD2. CDR1 and CDR2 (germline): MNHEY, SMNVEV (reference sequence). The CDR3 is made up of 15 amino acids. V dropped 4 bases and J dropped 6; count of bases not matched to a gene: 7. The chain's CDR3 is CASSSRTSGVTEQYF. The CDR3 nucleotides are TGTGCCAGCAGTTCGAGGACTAGCGGGGTCACCGAGCAGTACTTC.

V is TRBV6-1 and J is TRBJ1-3; D remains unclear. The CDR3 totals 15 residues. Trimming took off 1 base at V and 4 bases at J, with 11 bases between the two ends. Germline values: CDR1 MNHNS, CDR2 SASEGT. CDR3 DNA sequence: TGTGCCAGCAGTGAAGATGTGGTGGCCGGAAACACCATATATTTT. Translating it yields CASSEDVVAGNTIYF.